This T cell receptor beta chain was identified in a study of beta chain features in type 1 diabetes. General observations from the study: Type 1 diabetes patients had moderately but significantly shorter TCRB CDR3s in all four CD4+ subsets. Naive, central memory and Treg TCRB repertoires appeared more alike in patients than in healthy donors. Individuals with type 1 diabetes displayed fewer insertions and more deletions at VDJ junctions.

This clone has just a few counts. Antigen specificity is unknown. V lost 8 bases and J lost 2, with 13 bases in between. The CDR3 loop spans 14 amino acids. Looked up from germline, CDR1 is MNHEY and CDR2 is SVGAGI. Donors underwent one heparinised blood draw, 95 to 150 mL on average. As every portion of the isolated RNA was reverse transcribed, the sequencing read expressed TCRB transcripts. Sequencing used immunoSEQ multiplex PCR; TCRdb keeps in-frame clones, though not all of them. The sample shows 140,000 or so clones, more than 9% of them seen only once. This sequence joins TRBV6-5 and TRBJ1-5; D possibly corresponds to TRBD1 (5 bases). This TCR was recovered from a man between 18 and 29 years old in good health. The sample was naive CD4+ T cells from blood. Here the CDR3 reads CASAARGGNQPQHF. The CDR3 DNA follows: TGTGCCAGCGCTGCCCGGGGGGGCAATCAGCCCCAGCATTTT.